The 15 T cell receptor beta chains reported below all come from one sample, sequenced in a study of blood T cell repertoires in COVID-19. TCRdb keeps only in-frame clones here, not all; method: immunoSEQ multiplex PCR. The table shows about 140,000 clones, with 84% occurring only once. The sample consisted of peripheral blood. The receptors were sampled from a man in his 60s with active or convalescent COVID-19.

This chain links TRBV9 with TRBJ2-2, with 8 bases that match TRBD1. CDR3 length: 16 residues. Germline V gives CDR1 SGDLS, CDR2 YYNGEE. The V segment lost 4 bases and the J segment 1 base; nucleotides outside the gene matches: 6. The CDR3 protein is CASSPLGQENTGELFF. In DNA form, the CDR3 reads TGTGCCAGCAGCCCATTGGGACAGGAGAACACCGGGGAGCTGTTTTTT.

This chain uses TRBV4-3 with TRBJ1-5; no clear D. This CDR3 has 14 amino acids. CDR1 and CDR2 from the germline V gene are LGHNA and YSLEER. V was shortened by 1 base and J by 6 bases, with 10 bases between the two germline ends. The CDR3 spells CASSQGPGIQPQHF. Written as DNA, the CDR3 is TGCGCCAGCAGCCAAGGTCCCGGGATTCAGCCCCAGCATTTT.

The chain combines TRBV6-5 with TRBJ1-1; no clear D gene. This CDR3 has 14 residues. CDR1 MNHEY and CDR2 SVGAGI come from the germline V gene. V shed 7 bases and J shed 1 base, with 13 bases lying between them. The CDR3 sequence: CASTREPGNTEAFF. Here the CDR3 DNA reads TGTGCCAGCACACGAGAACCAGGGAACACTGAAGCTTTCTTT.

In regard to this clone: This sample also contains other DNA sequences that code for the same CDR3. The chain couples TRBV27 to TRBJ1-2; D call uncertain. Trimming cost V 3 bases and J 5 bases, with 16 bases left between them. The CDR3 sequence is 15 residues long. Germline CDR1 MNHEY, CDR2 SMNVEV (reference sequence). This CDR3 is CASSFRQGSLYGYTF. CDR3 DNA sequence: TGTGCCAGCAGTTTTAGACAAGGATCGCTGTATGGCTACACCTTC.

The CDR3 DNA reads TGTGCCAGCGACCCTGGGCAGGGGGCCCTTGAAGCTTTCTTT. Protein: CASDPGQGALEAFF. The gene calls are TRBV2 and TRBJ1-1; TRBD1 aligns across 8 bases. The CDR3 runs 14 residues. Germline V CDR1 and CDR2: SNHLY, FYNNEI. V trimming: 8 bases; J trimming: 7 bases; junction bases outside the gene matches: 12.

V usage is TRBV11-3 and J usage is TRBJ2-1; TRBD2 agrees at 10 bases. The CDR3 has 18 amino acids. Per the germline V gene, CDR1 is SGHNT and CDR2 is YENEEA. Trimming cost V 4 bases and J 0 bases; bases outside gene matches: 9. This CDR3 reads CASSSPDLAGGSYNEQFF. CDR3 in DNA: TGTGCCAGCAGCTCACCCGATTTAGCGGGGGGCTCCTACAATGAGCAGTTCTTC.

The gene calls are TRBV5-4 and TRBJ1-1, with 7 bases identical to TRBD1. Germline V gene sequence: CDR1 SGHNT, CDR2 YYREEE (reference sequence). Trimming took 4 bases from V and 2 from J; bases not matched to a gene: 8. The CDR3 covers 15 residues. CDR3 sequence (DNA): TGTGCCAGCAGCCCTAGGACAGGCGTTAACACTGAAGCTTTCTTT. Encoded protein: CASSPRTGVNTEAFF.

This chain connects TRBV11-3 to TRBJ2-1; possible D gene TRBD2, 5 bases. V dropped 3 bases and J dropped 0 bases, with 6 bases sitting between them. From germline, CDR1 is SGHNT and CDR2 YENEEA. This CDR3 is built from 14 residues. CDR3 in amino acids: CASSFRGSYNEQFF. The CDR3 nucleotides are TGTGCCAGCAGCTTCCGGGGCTCCTACAATGAGCAGTTCTTC.

This clone was seen once. The J gene is TRBJ2-7, the V gene TRBV5-6; 7 bases are shared with TRBD1. CDR3 size: 14 residues. Trimming removed 5 bases from V and 2 bases from J; junction bases left unmatched: 7. CDR1 and CDR2 (germline): SGHDT, YYEEEE. For the CDR3, the DNA is TGTGCCAGCAGTCCCGACAGGGCTACCTACGAGCAGTACTTC. This codes for CASSPDRATYEQYF.

The chain employs TRBV7-9 and TRBJ1-1; 7 positions match TRBD1. Germline lookup yields CDR1 SEHNR and CDR2 FQNEAQ (reference sequence). V lost 1 base, J lost 1 base, and 6 bases stayed unmatched. This CDR3 comprises 16 residues. The CDR3 here is CASSLGPRGANTEAFF. The CDR3 bases are TGTGCCAGCAGCTTAGGTCCCAGGGGGGCGAACACTGAAGCTTTCTTT.

The chain recombines TRBV10-1 with TRBJ2-7, with a weak D call TRBD2 (6 bases). CDR1 and CDR2 (germline): WNHNN, SYGVQD (reference sequence). CDR3 length: 13 residues. V lost 5 bases and J lost 7, with 15 bases in between. CDR3: CASSPWDGGEQYV. CDR3 DNA: TGCGCCAGCAGTCCATGGGACGGGGGAGAGCAGTACGTC.

The chain couples TRBV6-2 or TRBV6-3 to TRBJ2-1, with D perhaps matching TRBD2 (7 bases). V lost 5 bases to trimming and J lost 4 bases, with 18 bases between them. This CDR3 contains 16 residues. CDR1 MNHEY and CDR2 SVGEGT come from the germline V gene. The CDR3 bases are TGTGCCAGCAGTAGACGGGGAGGGGGACTGTACAATGAGCAGTTCTTC. It translates to CASSRRGGGLYNEQFF.

The chain combines TRBV2 with TRBJ1-2; D is perhaps TRBD1 (6 bases). V was shortened by 6 bases and J by 4 bases, with 15 bases between the two germline ends. This CDR3 contains 14 residues. CDR1 SNHLY and CDR2 FYNNEI come from the germline V gene. CDR3 bases: TGTGCCAGCAGGGTTTCAGGGGCTAGCTATGGCTACACCTTC. Its protein is CASRVSGASYGYTF.

V and J are TRBV12-5 and TRBJ1-1, with D unclear. CDR1 and CDR2 from the germline V gene are LGHNT and FRNRAP. Trimming removed 0 bases at V and 7 bases at J, with 6 bases between. The CDR3 is 12 residues long. CDR3: CASGLVYSEAFF. The CDR3 DNA is TGTGCTAGTGGTTTGGTGTACAGTGAAGCTTTCTTT.

This chain connects TRBV11-3 to TRBJ2-3; 7 nucleotides align to TRBD2. CDR1 and CDR2 (germline): SGHNT, YENEEA. The V and J ends lost 1 base and 4 bases, in that order; junction bases with no gene match: 5. This CDR3 is 15 amino acids long. This CDR3 reads CASSLGAGVSDTQYF. The DNA for the CDR3 is TGTGCCAGCAGCTTAGGCGCGGGAGTATCAGATACGCAGTATTTT.